The 16 T cell receptor beta chains below come from one sample, sequenced in a study of OX40 agonist ivuxolimab in advanced cancers. Here immunoSEQ multiplex PCR was the method, and the copy in TCRdb shows in-frame clones only, minus some. The repertoire holds more than 65,000 clones, with about four fifths as singletons. Sequencing was performed on CD4+ or CD8+ T cells sorted from blood, taken in a trial of the OX40 agonist ivuxolimab. The receptors here all came from an adult with an advanced solid tumor such as melanoma, head and neck, liver or kidney cancer.

V gene TRBV28 combines with J gene TRBJ2-3; no clear D gene. Trimming pared 6 bases from V and 2 bases from J, leaving 15 bases between. Germline V gene data show CDR1 as MDHEN and CDR2 as SYDVKM. The CDR3 loop spans 15 amino acids. CDR3 coding DNA: TGTGCCAGCAGGGCCGGTGAAACCACCACAGATACGCAGTATTTT. Translating it yields CASRAGETTTDTQYF. The whole variable domain, remainder taken from reference TRBV28 and TRBJ2-3, is DVKVTQSSRYLVKRTGEKVFLECVQDMDHENMFWYRQDPGLGLRLIYFSYDVKMKEKGDIPEGYSVSREKKERFSLILESASTNQTSMYLCASRAGETTTDTQYFGPGTRLTVL.

The chain combines TRBV15 with TRBJ1-5; D gene unclear. Germline V lookup: CDR1 LNHNV, CDR2 YYDKDF (reference sequence). The CDR3 covers 14 residues. Between the trimmed V and J ends, which lost 0 bases and 5 bases, there was a span of 8 bases. CDR3 sequence (DNA): TGTGCCACCAGCAGAGATTCGGGGTATCAGCCCCAGCATTTT. Its translation: CATSRDSGYQPQHF.

The chain combines TRBV7-2 with TRBJ2-7; D call uncertain. V lost 1 base to trimming and J lost 6 bases, with 7 bases between them. The CDR3 is 12 amino acids. Germline CDR1 is SGHTA and CDR2 is FQGNSA. The CDR3 coding sequence is TGTGCCAGCAGCTTAGTTTCTGTCGAGCAGTACTTC. Its protein product is CASSLVSVEQYF.

This sequence joins TRBV30 and TRBJ2-1; 7 bases line up with TRBD2. This CDR3 region has 14 residues. Germline V gene data show CDR1 as GTSNPN and CDR2 as SVGIG (reference sequence). V dropped 2 bases and J dropped 5; count of bases not matched to a gene: 6. The chain's CDR3 is CAWSLGTKNNEQFF. The CDR3 DNA reads TGTGCCTGGAGTTTGGGGACTAAGAACAATGAGCAGTTCTTC.

This chain connects TRBV13 to TRBJ2-1; TRBD1 is a possible D gene (5 bases). The CDR3 covers 15 residues. The germline V gene encodes CDR1 PRHDT and CDR2 FYEKMQ (reference sequence). V gave up 5 bases and J gave up 6 bases, with 17 bases separating them. CDR3 residues: CASSPRRGSGNEQFF. In DNA, the CDR3 is TGTGCCAGCAGCCCTCGAAGGGGATCGGGCAATGAGCAGTTCTTC.

The chain couples TRBV19 to TRBJ1-3; 8 bases are shared with TRBD1. This CDR3 comprises 16 residues. V shed 8 bases and J 0 bases; nucleotides not matched to a gene: 9. Germline CDR1 reads LNHDA; CDR2 reads SQIVND (reference sequence). CDR3 sequence reads: CASRSRTGYSGNTIYF. The CDR3 DNA reads TGTGCCAGTCGTTCGAGGACAGGGTACTCTGGAAACACCATATATTTT.

The chain joins TRBV4-1 to TRBJ1-4; D gene ambiguous. The CDR3 runs to 17 residues. The V end lost 4 bases, the J end lost 0 bases, and 15 bases lay between the germline ends. Germline assignment: CDR1 MGHRA and CDR2 YSYEKL. The CDR3 nucleotides are TGCGCCAGCAGCCCCCTCGGGAGCCGGCCAACTAATGAAAAACTGTTTTTT. Translation: CASSPLGSRPTNEKLFF.

The rearrangement uses TRBV4-1 and TRBJ1-6; 10 bases are shared with TRBD1. Per germline, CDR1 MGHRA and CDR2 YSYEKL. There are 15 residues in the CDR3. V shed 2 bases, J shed 8 bases, and the junction held 3 bases outside the gene matches. For the CDR3, the DNA is TGCGCCAGCAGCCAATGGGGGACAGGGGATTCACCCCTCCACTTT. This translates into CASSQWGTGDSPLHF.

The CDR3, as DNA: TGTGCCAGCAGCTTATCCCGGGCCGATCGAGAGACCCAGTACTTC. This translates into CASSLSRADRETQYF. The chain couples TRBV7-2 to TRBJ2-5; D is uncertain. CDR1 and CDR2 from the germline V gene are SGHTA and FQGNSA. The CDR3 totals 15 residues. Trimming removed 2 bases at V and 4 bases at J, with 14 bases between.

This clone was counted once. The rearrangement uses TRBV7-8 and TRBJ1-2; D might be TRBD1 (6 bases). Germline values: CDR1 SGHVS, CDR2 FQNEAQ. V lost 5 bases to trimming and J lost 8 bases, with 21 bases between them. The CDR3 runs 15 residues. The CDR3: CASSPRGAQGRGYTF. As DNA, the CDR3 is TGTGCCAGCAGCCCCCGGGGGGCACAGGGCCGCGGCTACACCTTC.

This sequence joins TRBV5-1 and TRBJ2-3; TRBD1 matches at 9 bases. This CDR3 has 16 residues. Germline V gene sequence: CDR1 SGHRS, CDR2 YFSETQ. V lost 2 bases, J lost 5 bases, and 9 bases stayed unmatched. The CDR3 protein is CASSFVPGQGEDTQYF. CDR3 sequence (DNA): TGCGCCAGCAGCTTCGTCCCGGGACAGGGAGAAGATACGCAGTATTTT. Complete variable domain (other parts from reference TRBV5-1 and TRBJ2-3): KAGVTQTPRYLIKTRGQQVTLSCSPISGHRSVSWYQQTPGQGLQFLFEYFSETQRNKGNFPGRFSGRQFSNSRSEMNVSTLELGDSALYLCASSFVPGQGEDTQYFGPGTRLTVL.

The J gene is TRBJ2-3, the V gene TRBV19, with 12 positions matching TRBD2. Trimming cost V 9 bases and J 4 bases; bases outside gene matches: 2. CDR1 is LNHDA and CDR2 is SQIVND in the germline V gene (reference sequence). The CDR3 loop spans 13 amino acids. The CDR3, as DNA: TGTGCCAGCAGGACTAGCGGGGCAGATACGCAGTATTTT. This sequence encodes CASRTSGADTQYF.

The chain joins TRBV10-2 to TRBJ2-5, with D hard to call. Germline-derived CDR1 and CDR2 are WSHSY and SAAADI. The ends were cut back, 3 bases at V and 5 bases at J, with 10 bases in the middle. The CDR3 contains 13 residues. The CDR3 here is CASSEGGLETQYF. The CDR3 DNA is TGCGCCAGCAGTGAAGGCGGTCTGGAGACCCAGTACTTC.

The chain couples TRBV20-1 to TRBJ1-1; the match to TRBD1 covers 7 bases. This CDR3 is 11 amino acids long. CDR1 is DFQATT, CDR2 SNEGSKA, per germline (reference sequence). CDR3 nucleotide sequence: TGCAGGGGTTACAGGGGAACTGAAGCTTTCTTT. It is translated as CRGYRGTEAFF.

This chain uses TRBV7-8 with TRBJ2-7; tentatively, D is TRBD2 (7 bases). The length of the CDR3 is 16 residues. Germline CDR1 SGHVS, CDR2 FQNEAQ. V lost 1 base to trimming and J lost 2 bases, with 15 bases between them. The CDR3 DNA is TGTGCCAGCAGCTTAGGTTTGGTGCGGGGGCCCTACGAGCAGTACTTC. This codes for CASSLGLVRGPYEQYF.

This clone appeared once. The rearrangement links TRBV27 to TRBJ1-2, with 7 positions matching TRBD1. Germline loops: CDR1 MNHEY, CDR2 SMNVEV (reference sequence). J was trimmed by 4 bases and V by 5 bases; bases with no gene match: 10. CDR3 length equals 15 residues. CDR3 residues: CASSSTTGTRYGYTF. CDR3 nucleotides: TGTGCCAGCAGTAGTACGACAGGGACTCGCTATGGCTACACCTTC.